This T cell receptor beta chain is from a study of blood T cell repertoires in COVID-19. This CDR3 is 14 amino acids long. The J segment lost 3 bases and the V segment lost 5 bases, leaving 3 bases of the junction unmatched. Germline V lookup: CDR1 SEHNR, CDR2 FQNEAQ (reference sequence). Profiled with immunoSEQ multiplex PCR; TCRdb holds only in-frame clones, not every one. The data hold over 200,000 clones, with around 87% observed a single time. The sequence derives from a woman in her fifties or sixties with acute or convalescent COVID-19. Sequenced input: peripheral blood. The V call is TRBV7-9, the J call TRBJ2-3; 9 bases line up with TRBD1. CDR3 loop: CASSLGQGTDTQYF. In DNA form, the CDR3 reads TGTGCCAGCAGCCTCGGACAGGGGACAGATACGCAGTATTTT.